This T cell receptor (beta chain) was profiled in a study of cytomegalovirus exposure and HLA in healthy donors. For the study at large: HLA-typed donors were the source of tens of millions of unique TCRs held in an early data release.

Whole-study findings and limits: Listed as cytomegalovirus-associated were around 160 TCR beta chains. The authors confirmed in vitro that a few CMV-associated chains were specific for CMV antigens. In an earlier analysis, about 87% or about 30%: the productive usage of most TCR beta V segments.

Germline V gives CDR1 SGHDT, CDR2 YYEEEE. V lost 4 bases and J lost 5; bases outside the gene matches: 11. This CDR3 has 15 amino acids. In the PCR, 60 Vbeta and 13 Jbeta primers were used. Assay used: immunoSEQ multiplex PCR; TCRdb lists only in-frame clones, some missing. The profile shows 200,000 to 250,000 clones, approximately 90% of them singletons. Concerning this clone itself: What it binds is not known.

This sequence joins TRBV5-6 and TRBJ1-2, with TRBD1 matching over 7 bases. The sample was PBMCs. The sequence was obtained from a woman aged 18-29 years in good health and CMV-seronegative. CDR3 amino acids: CASSDDLGQRYGYTF. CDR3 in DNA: TGTGCCAGCAGCGACGACCTGGGACAGCGATATGGCTACACCTTC. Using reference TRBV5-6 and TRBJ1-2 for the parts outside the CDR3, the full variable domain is DAGVTQSPTHLIKTRGQQVTLRCSPKSGHDTVSWYQQALGQGPQFIFQYYEEEERQRGNFPDRFSGHQFPNYSSELNVNALLLGDSALYLCASSDDLGQRYGYTFGSGTRLTVV.